This note documents a single T cell receptor (beta chain) sequence. The entry originates in a study of CD8 T cells in Susac syndrome. V gave up 4 bases and J gave up 7 bases; unmatched junction bases: 1. Germline V gives CDR1 SGHDT, CDR2 YYEEEE. The CDR3 is 11 amino acids. Reverse transcription of 0.5 to 1 ug RNA was performed with random hexamers. Using its own MiXCR run on the immunoSEQ multiplex PCR reads, TCRdb lists one record per CDR3 protein. The sample includes under 250,000 distinct CDR3 sequences, 93% of them seen just once. This chain connects TRBV5-6 to TRBJ1-1, with 7 bases fitting TRBD1. Input material: CD4+ T cells from PBMCs. The receptor was isolated from a human donor with multiple sclerosis. The CDR3 here is CASSRTGEAFF. The CDR3 bases are TGTGCCAGCAGCAGGACAGGTGAAGCTTTCTTT.